This passage covers 16 T cell receptor beta chains from one sample sequenced in a study of CD8+ T cells in alopecia areata. This sample's treatment: oral pan-JAK inhibitor, 5-10 mg twice daily. It was cDNA, reverse transcribed from extracted RNA, that served as the sequencing template. Produced via immunoSEQ multiplex PCR; TCRdb's table is partial and in-frame only. The sample shows 170,000 or so clones, about 60% of them seen only once. Sequencing was performed on CD8+ T cells sorted from blood, taken at week 24, from a patient treated with tofacitinib. Receptor source: a human donor with alopecia areata.

The chain employs TRBV25-1 and TRBJ2-2, with D unresolved. Per germline, CDR1 MGHDK and CDR2 SYGVNS. The CDR3 is 16 residues long. The V end was cut by 1 base, the J end by 1 base, with 10 bases between. CDR3 sequence: CASSESTDGNTGELFF. The CDR3 DNA reads as TGTGCCAGCAGTGAATCCACAGATGGGAACACCGGGGAGCTGTTTTTT.

V usage is TRBV5-1 and J usage is TRBJ2-7; D remains ambiguous. V lost 0 bases, J lost 0 bases, and 4 bases lay in between. CDR3 size: 13 residues. Per germline, CDR1 SGHRS and CDR2 YFSETQ. In DNA, the CDR3 is TGCGCCAGCAGCTTGGACGGCTCCTACGAGCAGTACTTC. Its protein is CASSLDGSYEQYF.

This CDR3 reads CASSRQGASYEQYF. CDR3 bases: TGCGCCAGCAGTAGACAGGGGGCATCCTACGAGCAGTACTTC. The chain links TRBV10-2 to TRBJ2-7, with 10 bases aligning to TRBD1. Germline assignment: CDR1 WSHSY and CDR2 SAAADI. V lost 5 bases and J lost 1; bases outside the gene matches: 2. The length of the CDR3 is 14 residues.

The J gene is TRBJ2-1, the V gene TRBV12-5; D gene ambiguous. The CDR3 spans 12 residues. CDR1 is LGHNT, CDR2 FRNRAP, per germline. Trimming left V 2 bases short and J 5 bases short, with 4 bases between. CDR3: CASGLTHNEQFF. DNA of the CDR3: TGTGCTAGTGGTTTGACTCACAATGAGCAGTTCTTC.

The chain joins TRBV4-1 to TRBJ1-2; no reliable D call. The CDR3 has 14 residues. Germline assignment: CDR1 MGHRA and CDR2 YSYEKL. V was pared by 3 bases and J by 2 bases, with 10 bases between. In DNA form, the CDR3 reads TGCGCCAGCAGCCAGGCCGCGGGGAACTATGGCTACACCTTC. Its protein is CASSQAAGNYGYTF.

The genes are TRBV2 and TRBJ2-3, with D possibly being TRBD1 (5 bases). Trimming pared 7 bases from V and 2 bases from J, leaving 16 bases between. The CDR3 spans 15 residues. The germline gives CDR1 SNHLY, CDR2 FYNNEI. CDR3 residues: CASNQGFTYTDTQYF. The CDR3 region has the DNA TGTGCCAGCAACCAGGGATTCACATACACAGATACGCAGTATTTT.

The V gene is TRBV27, the J gene TRBJ1-6, with TRBD1 matching 12 bases. After removal of 5 bases from V and 10 bases from J, the junction contained 9 bases not matched to a gene. The CDR3 runs to 16 residues. Looked up from germline, CDR1 is MNHEY and CDR2 is SMNVEV (reference sequence). CDR3 DNA sequence: TGTGCCAGCAGTCCGGGGACAGGGGGCGGAGAGTCACCCCTCCACTTT. It yields the protein CASSPGTGGGESPLHF.

V usage is TRBV15 and J usage is TRBJ2-7; 11 nucleotides line up with TRBD1. V shed 5 bases, J shed 9 bases, and the junction held 12 bases outside the gene matches. Per germline, CDR1 LNHNV and CDR2 YYDKDF (reference sequence). This CDR3 has 15 amino acids. DNA of the CDR3: TGTGCCACCAGCGGTCCGGGACAGGGGGACCTTGGGCAGTACTTC. Its translation: CATSGPGQGDLGQYF.

The V gene is TRBV5-1, the J gene TRBJ2-7, with D possibly called TRBD1 or TRBD2 (5 bases each). The V end lost 2 bases, the J end lost 3 bases, and 9 bases lay between the germline ends. This CDR3 spans 13 amino acids. Germline V gene data show CDR1 as SGHRS and CDR2 as YFSETQ. The chain's CDR3 is CASSFGDLYEQYF. DNA of the CDR3: TGCGCCAGCAGCTTTGGGGACCTCTACGAGCAGTACTTC. Supplemented by reference TRBV5-1 and TRBJ2-7, the full variable domain reads KAGVTQTPRYLIKTRGQQVTLSCSPISGHRSVSWYQQTPGQGLQFLFEYFSETQRNKGNFPGRFSGRQFSNSRSEMNVSTLELGDSALYLCASSFGDLYEQYFGPGTRLTVT.

This clone was counted only a few times. The DNA for the CDR3 is TGTGCCAGCAGTGACGGGGCAGGGGGTCAGCCCCAGCATTTT. As protein: CASSDGAGGQPQHF. J is TRBJ1-5 and V is TRBV25-1; 7 bases are shared with TRBD1. V shed 3 bases, J shed 6 bases, and the junction held 5 bases outside the gene matches. Germline V lookup: CDR1 MGHDK, CDR2 SYGVNS. The CDR3 totals 14 residues.

The V gene is TRBV9, the J gene TRBJ1-2, with a possible D match to TRBD1 (5 bases). Germline CDR1 and CDR2: SGDLS and YYNGEE. The V end was cut by 2 bases, the J end by 3 bases, with 8 bases between. This CDR3 contains 13 residues. CDR3 amino acids: CASSVKGYYGYTF. CDR3 nucleotide sequence: TGTGCCAGCAGCGTGAAGGGGTACTATGGCTACACCTTC.

The chain recombines TRBV27 with TRBJ1-5, with D uncertain. V lost 6 bases, J lost 1 base, and 10 bases lay in between. The CDR3 is made up of 14 amino acids. Looked up from germline, CDR1 is MNHEY and CDR2 is SMNVEV (reference sequence). The CDR3 spells CASRSGKSNQPQHF. In nucleotides, the CDR3 is TGTGCCAGCAGGTCCGGGAAAAGCAATCAGCCCCAGCATTTT.

A few counts support this clone. This sequence joins TRBV7-9 and TRBJ1-4; D possibly corresponds to TRBD1 (6 bases). The CDR3 is made up of 15 amino acids. Per the germline V gene, CDR1 is SEHNR and CDR2 is FQNEAQ (reference sequence). V lost 5 bases, J lost 4 bases, and 14 bases lay in between. The CDR3: CASSPTDSYNEKLFF. DNA of the CDR3: TGTGCCAGCAGCCCAACGGACAGCTATAATGAAAAACTGTTTTTT.

This chain connects TRBV18 to TRBJ2-7, with 9 nucleotides matching TRBD1. Looked up from germline, CDR1 is KGHSH and CDR2 is LQKENI. The CDR3 spans 16 residues. Unmatched junction bases numbered 6, after V lost 0 bases and J lost 3 bases. CDR3 residues: CASSPPGRQGVYEQYF. The DNA for the CDR3 is TGTGCCAGCTCACCACCGGGGAGACAGGGGGTCTACGAGCAGTACTTC.

The chain carries TRBV13 and TRBJ2-5; TRBD2 aligns across 8 bases. CDR3 length: 15 residues. Germline V CDR1 and CDR2: PRHDT, FYEKMQ (reference sequence). V lost 5 bases, J lost 1 base, and 6 bases stayed unmatched. CDR3 in amino acids: CASSARLAPQETQYF. The CDR3 DNA reads TGTGCCAGCAGCGCCAGACTAGCGCCCCAAGAGACCCAGTACTTC.

The rearrangement joins TRBV29-1 to TRBJ1-2, with TRBD1 as a possible D gene (5 bases). Trimming took 5 bases from V and 4 from J, leaving 20 bases between them. This CDR3 has 15 residues. Germline CDR1 reads SQVTM; CDR2 reads ANQGSEA. CDR3 nucleotides: TGCAGCGTTCCCGTCCCCCAGGGACGAGTCTATGGCTACACCTTC. This codes for CSVPVPQGRVYGYTF.